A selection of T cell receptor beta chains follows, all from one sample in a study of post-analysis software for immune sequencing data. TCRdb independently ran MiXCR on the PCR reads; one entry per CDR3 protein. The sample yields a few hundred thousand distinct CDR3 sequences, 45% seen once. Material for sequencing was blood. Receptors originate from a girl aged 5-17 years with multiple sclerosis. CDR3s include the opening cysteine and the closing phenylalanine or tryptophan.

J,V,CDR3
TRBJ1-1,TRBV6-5,CASSHRDRGEAFF
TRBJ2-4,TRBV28,CASSPGLDIQYF
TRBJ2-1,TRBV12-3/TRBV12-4,CASSPRTSGRGEQFF
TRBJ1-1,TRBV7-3,CASSLSSMNTEAFF
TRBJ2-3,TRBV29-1,CSVGTRHTDTQYF
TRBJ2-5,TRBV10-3,CAISEFMSTEQETQYF
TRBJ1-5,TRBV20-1,CSAVAGVNQPQHF
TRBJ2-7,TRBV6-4,CASSTEGGYEQYF
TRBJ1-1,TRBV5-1,CASSLWGDNTEAFF
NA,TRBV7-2,CASSFAYAKRGGETQYF
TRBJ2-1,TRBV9,CASSVATDIYNEQFF
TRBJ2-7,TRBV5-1,CASSRGGGEYEQYF
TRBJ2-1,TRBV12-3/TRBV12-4,CASSFNGSPEQFF
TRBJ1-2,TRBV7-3,CASSLTGQDGYTF
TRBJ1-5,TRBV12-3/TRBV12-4,CAGRGPNQPQHF
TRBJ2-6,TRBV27,CASSPGLLGANVRTF
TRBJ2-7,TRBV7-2,CASSRPGQGGEQYF
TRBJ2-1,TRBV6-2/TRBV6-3,CASSYSNRDSHFYNEQFF
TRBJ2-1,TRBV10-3,CAISMQGENEQFF
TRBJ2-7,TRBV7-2,CASRPTSGTVYEQYF
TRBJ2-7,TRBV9,CASSVAASGAYEQYF
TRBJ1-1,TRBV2,CASSSRTGGWSEAFF
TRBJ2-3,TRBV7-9,CASSSWGLVGTDTQYF
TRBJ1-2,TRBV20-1,CSARGLPDRGYDYGYTF
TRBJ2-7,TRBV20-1,CSARRTGGMYEQYF
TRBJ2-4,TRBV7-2,CASSRDLAKNIQYF
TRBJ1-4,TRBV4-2,CASSQESLTGFGEKLIF
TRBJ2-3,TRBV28,CASRGLAGLSTDTQYF
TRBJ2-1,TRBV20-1,CSTRAFYNEQFF
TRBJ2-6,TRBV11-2,CASSLLQGTGANVLTF
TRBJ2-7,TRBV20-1,CSARLGVSYEQYF
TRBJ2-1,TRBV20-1,CSAPRQGQQFF
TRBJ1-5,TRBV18,CASSPLSGASNQPQHF
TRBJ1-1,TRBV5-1,CASGVPGQGVPMKAFF
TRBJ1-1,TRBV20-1,CSASRRGGGTEAFF
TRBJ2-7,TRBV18,CASSAGTGNLEQYF
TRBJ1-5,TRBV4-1,CASSQDGRRRIKPQHF
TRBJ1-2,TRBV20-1,CSAREGAGEKGTYGYTF
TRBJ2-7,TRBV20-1,CSASGRQGAYEQYF
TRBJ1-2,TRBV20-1,CSARGQGAPSPNYGYTF
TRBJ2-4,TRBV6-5,CASSYRPIAGMLDKNIQYF
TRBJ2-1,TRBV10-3,CAISVPGGVNEQFF
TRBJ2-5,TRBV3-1,CASSRGLEGTQYF
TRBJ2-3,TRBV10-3,CAIQTSGSTDTQYF
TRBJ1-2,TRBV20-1,CSASSGTHLYGYTF
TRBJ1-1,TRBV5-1,CASSERADTEAFF
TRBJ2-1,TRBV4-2,CASSQGVSPPHNEQFF
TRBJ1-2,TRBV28,CASSNLRGYTF
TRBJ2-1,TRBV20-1,CSARDGTSGYNEQFF
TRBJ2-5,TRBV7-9,CASSLGGERTQYF
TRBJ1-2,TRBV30,CAWSVMGADIYGYTF